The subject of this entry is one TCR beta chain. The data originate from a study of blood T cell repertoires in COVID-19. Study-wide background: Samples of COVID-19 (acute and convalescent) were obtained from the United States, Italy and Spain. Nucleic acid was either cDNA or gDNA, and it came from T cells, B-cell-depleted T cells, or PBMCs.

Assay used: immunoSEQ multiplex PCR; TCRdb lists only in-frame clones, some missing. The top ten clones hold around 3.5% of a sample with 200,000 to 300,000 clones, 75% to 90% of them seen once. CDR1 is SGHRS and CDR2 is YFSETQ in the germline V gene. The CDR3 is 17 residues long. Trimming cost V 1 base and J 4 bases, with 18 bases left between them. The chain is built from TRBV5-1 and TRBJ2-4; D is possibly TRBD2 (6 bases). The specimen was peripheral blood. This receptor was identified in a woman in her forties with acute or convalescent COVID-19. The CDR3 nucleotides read TGCGCCAGCAGCTTGTGGGGCGCCGCCGGGACTAAAAACATTCAGTACTTC. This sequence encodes CASSLWGAAGTKNIQYF.